This T cell receptor (beta chain) was identified during a study of cytomegalovirus exposure and HLA in healthy donors. The PCR used 60 Vbeta and 13 Jbeta primers. Repertoires were generated with immunoSEQ multiplex PCR, while TCRdb's copy carries only in-frame clones and drops some. The sample carries about 140,000 clones, more than 75% recorded once. The TCR comes from a male donor in good health and CMV-seronegative. The sequenced sample consisted of PBMCs.

CDR3 in amino acids: CATSRDPSGGLVTDTQYF. CDR3 DNA: TGTGCCACCAGCAGAGATCCTAGCGGGGGGCTTGTCACAGATACGCAGTATTTT. The V and J genes are TRBV15 and TRBJ2-3; 11 bases are shared with TRBD2. V trimming: 0 bases; J trimming: 2 bases; junction bases outside the gene matches: 7. Germline CDR1 and CDR2: LNHNV and YYDKDF (reference sequence). This CDR3 has 18 amino acids.